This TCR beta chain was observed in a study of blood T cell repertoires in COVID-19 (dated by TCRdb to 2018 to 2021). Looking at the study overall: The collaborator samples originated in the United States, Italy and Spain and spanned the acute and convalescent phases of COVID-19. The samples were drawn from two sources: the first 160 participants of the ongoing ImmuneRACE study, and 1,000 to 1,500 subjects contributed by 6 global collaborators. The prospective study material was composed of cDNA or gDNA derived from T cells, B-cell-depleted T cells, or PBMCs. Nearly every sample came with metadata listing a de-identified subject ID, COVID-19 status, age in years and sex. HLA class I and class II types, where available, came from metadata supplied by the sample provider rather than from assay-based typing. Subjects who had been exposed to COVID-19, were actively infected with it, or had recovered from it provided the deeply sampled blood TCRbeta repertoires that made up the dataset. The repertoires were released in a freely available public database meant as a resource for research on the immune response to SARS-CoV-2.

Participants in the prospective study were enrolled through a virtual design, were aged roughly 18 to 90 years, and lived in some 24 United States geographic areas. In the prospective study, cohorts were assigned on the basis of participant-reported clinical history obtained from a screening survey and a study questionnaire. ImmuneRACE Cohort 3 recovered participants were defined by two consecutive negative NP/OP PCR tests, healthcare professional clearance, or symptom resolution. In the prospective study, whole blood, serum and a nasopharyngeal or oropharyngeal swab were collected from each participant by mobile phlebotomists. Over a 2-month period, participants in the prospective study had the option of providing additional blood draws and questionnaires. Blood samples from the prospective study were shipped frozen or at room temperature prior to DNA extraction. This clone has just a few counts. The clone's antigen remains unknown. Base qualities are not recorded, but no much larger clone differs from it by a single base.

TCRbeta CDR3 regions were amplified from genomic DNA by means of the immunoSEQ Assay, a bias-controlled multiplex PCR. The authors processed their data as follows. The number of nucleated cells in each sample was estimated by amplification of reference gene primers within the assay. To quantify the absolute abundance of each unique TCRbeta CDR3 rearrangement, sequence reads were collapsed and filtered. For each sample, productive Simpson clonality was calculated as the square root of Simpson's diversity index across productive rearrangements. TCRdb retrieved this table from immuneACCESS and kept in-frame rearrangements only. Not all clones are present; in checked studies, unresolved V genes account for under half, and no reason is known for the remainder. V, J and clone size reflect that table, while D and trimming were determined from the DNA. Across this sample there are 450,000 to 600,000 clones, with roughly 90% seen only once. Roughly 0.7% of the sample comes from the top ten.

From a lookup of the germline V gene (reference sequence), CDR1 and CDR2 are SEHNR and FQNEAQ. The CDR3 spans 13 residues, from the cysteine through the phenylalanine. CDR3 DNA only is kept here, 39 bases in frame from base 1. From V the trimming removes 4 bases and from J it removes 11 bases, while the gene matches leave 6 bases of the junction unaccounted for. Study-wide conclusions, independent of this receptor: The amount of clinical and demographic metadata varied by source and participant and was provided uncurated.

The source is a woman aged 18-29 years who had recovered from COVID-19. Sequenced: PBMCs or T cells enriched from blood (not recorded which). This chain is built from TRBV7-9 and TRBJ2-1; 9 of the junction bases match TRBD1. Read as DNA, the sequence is TGTGCCAGCAGCTCTGGACAGGGGCGAAAGCAGTTCTTC. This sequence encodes CASSSGQGRKQFF.